This T cell receptor (beta chain) was retrieved from a study of blood T cell repertoires in COVID-19. For the study at large: The study drew acute and convalescent COVID-19 samples from the United States, Italy and Spain. T cells, B-cell-depleted T cells, or PBMCs provided the cDNA or gDNA that served as material.

Per the authors' pipeline: Amplification of reference gene primers provided the estimated nucleated cell counts. This table comes from immunoSEQ multiplex PCR, and its TCRdb copy is limited to in-frame clones, with some not included. For V, J and clone size, that table is used; D and trimming come from the DNA. Of 150,000 to 200,000 clones listed, 86% were seen once; the top ten hold approximately 4%. The CDR3 covers 16 residues. Germline values: CDR1 KGHDR, CDR2 SFDVKD. V was shortened by 2 bases and J by 4 bases, with 16 bases between the two germline ends. V is TRBV24-1 and J is TRBJ1-2, with D perhaps matching TRBD1 (5 bases). The sequence came from a woman aged 70 to 79 with acute or convalescent COVID-19. The sequenced material came from peripheral blood. CDR3 sequence (DNA): TGTGCCACCAGTGATTCTGGGGCCTCTTCGGGCTATGGCTACACCTTC. The encoded protein is CATSDSGASSGYGYTF.